This entry concerns a single T cell receptor beta chain. No antigen is known for it. The record originates from a study of shared clonotypes between healthy human individuals. Donors had no recently reported acute infections or vaccinations and were HIV-negative. General study results and limits: When naive CD4 clonotypes were compared across several donors, around 5% were shared.

Repertoires were generated with immunoSEQ multiplex PCR, while TCRdb's copy carries only in-frame clones and drops some. The sample lists around 340,000 clones, more than 60% occurring once. The CDR3 spans 13 residues. Trimming left V 6 bases short and J 6 bases short, with 12 bases between. Germline values: CDR1 MDHEN, CDR2 SYDVKM. This sequence was found in a man younger than 40 in good health. Sample: memory CD4+ T cells sorted from blood. The subset denotes: CD45RA-negative fraction. This chain joins TRBV28 and TRBJ2-4; D gene uncertain. CDR3 region: CASSPQSLNIQYF. CDR3 coding DNA: TGTGCCAGCAGCCCACAATCCTTAAACATTCAGTACTTC.